These 30 T cell receptor beta chains share one sample of origin, sequenced in a study of cytomegalovirus exposure and HLA in healthy donors. Measured with immunoSEQ multiplex PCR; TCRdb has only the in-frame clones, and not every one. The repertoire has 260,000 or so clones, around 90% of them found once; the top ten carry approximately 3.1%. Sequencing was done on a sample of PBMCs. The receptors stem from a woman aged 30 to 39 in good health and CMV-seronegative.

The chain's CDR3 is CASSPRGEGTLSQETQYF. CDR3 sequence (DNA): TGTGCCAGCAGCCCGAGGGGGGAGGGGACCCTATCCCAAGAGACCCAGTACTTC. The rearrangement joins TRBV9 to TRBJ2-5, with a weak D call TRBD2 (7 bases). The V gene lost 4 bases and the J gene lost 1 base, with 23 bases spanning the gap. Germline CDR1 is SGDLS and CDR2 is YYNGEE. CDR3 length equals 18 residues.

J is TRBJ2-2 and V is TRBV5-1, with 7 bases identical to TRBD2. V was pared by 6 bases and J by 0 bases, with 8 bases of the junction left unmatched. Germline loops: CDR1 SGHRS, CDR2 YFSETQ. CDR3 length: 16 residues. The CDR3 nucleotides are TGCGCCAGCAAAAGTCCTAGCGGAGCGAACACCGGGGAGCTGTTTTTT. It specifies CASKSPSGANTGELFF.

This sequence joins TRBV5-1 and TRBJ2-1; D ambiguous. CDR3 length: 12 amino acids. With 0 bases removed from V and 8 bases from J, the gap between germline ends came to 6 bases. CDR1 SGHRS and CDR2 YFSETQ come from the germline V gene. Here the CDR3 reads CASSLEAHEQFF. CDR3 bases: TGCGCCAGCAGCTTGGAGGCCCATGAGCAGTTCTTC.

The rearrangement joins TRBV6-1 to TRBJ1-5; no clear D. This CDR3 comprises 14 residues. CDR1 is MNHNS, CDR2 SASEGT, per germline. The germline V and J ends were trimmed by 5 bases and 4 bases, with 12 bases remaining between them. CDR3 DNA sequence: TGTGCCAGCAGTCGGCCGGGTCATAATCAGCCCCAGCATTTT. Translated, it gives CASSRPGHNQPQHF.

The genes are TRBV30 and TRBJ2-1; 13 nucleotides match TRBD2. CDR1 is GTSNPN, CDR2 SVGIG, per germline (reference sequence). The V gene end was trimmed by 5 bases and the J gene end by 9 bases; junction bases not matched to a gene: 10. The CDR3 contains 15 residues. The CDR3 nucleotides are TGTGCCTGGGATAGGACTAGCGGGAGATACTTTGAGCAGTTCTTC. Encoded protein: CAWDRTSGRYFEQFF.

The genes are TRBV6-1 and TRBJ2-5; TRBD2 matches at 7 bases. The CDR3 extends over 18 amino acids. Trimming removed 2 bases from V and 2 bases from J; junction bases left unmatched: 14. Germline V gene sequence: CDR1 MNHNS, CDR2 SASEGT. CDR3 residues: CASSEWGGSGTGQETQYF. As DNA, the CDR3 is TGTGCCAGCAGTGAATGGGGGGGGAGCGGGACGGGGCAAGAGACCCAGTACTTC.

The CDR3 bases are TGTGCCAGCAGCCCCTCACCGGGGAGGAACACCGGGGAGCTGTTTTTT. Its protein is CASSPSPGRNTGELFF. The chain carries TRBV9 and TRBJ2-2, with D possibly matching TRBD2 (5 bases). Germline V gene sequence: CDR1 SGDLS, CDR2 YYNGEE. V was trimmed by 4 bases and J by 1 base, leaving 14 bases between them. The CDR3 spans 16 residues. Looking up the rest from reference TRBV9 and TRBJ2-2 gives the full variable domain: DSGVTQTPKHLITATGQRVTLRCSPRSGDLSVYWYQQSLDQGLQFLIQYYNGEERAKGNILERFSAQQFPDLHSELNLSSLELGDSALYFCASSPSPGRNTGELFFGEGSRLTVL.

The rearrangement links TRBV29-1 to TRBJ1-2; D ambiguous. This CDR3 has 9 amino acids. Trimming stripped 8 bases from V and 7 bases from J, with 8 bases between. Germline V lookup: CDR1 SQVTM, CDR2 ANQGSEA. The CDR3 spells CSFFSGYTF. CDR3 nucleotides: TGCAGCTTTTTCTCTGGCTACACCTTC. Full variable domain (rest looked up from reference TRBV29-1 and TRBJ1-2): SAVISQKPSRDICQRGTSLTIQCQVDSQVTMMFWYRQQPGQSLTLIATANQGSEATYESGFVIDKFPISRPNLTFSTLTVSNMSPEDSSIYLCSFFSGYTFGSGTRLTVV.

The genes are TRBV25-1 and TRBJ1-1; D is unclear. V shed 6 bases and J shed 1 base, with 15 bases lying between them. The CDR3 consists of 15 residues. Germline V gene data show CDR1 as MGHDK and CDR2 as SYGVNS. The chain's CDR3 is CASSDPASGNTEAFF. The CDR3 DNA follows: TGTGCCAGCAGCGACCCCGCCAGCGGGAACACTGAAGCTTTCTTT.

V usage is TRBV4-1 and J usage is TRBJ2-7; D may be TRBD1 (6 bases). V lost 6 bases, J lost 8 bases, and 11 bases lay in between. CDR1 and CDR2 (germline): MGHRA, YSYEKL. The CDR3 runs to 11 residues. CDR3: CASREGGKQYF. Here the CDR3 DNA reads TGCGCCAGCAGGGAAGGGGGTAAGCAGTACTTC.

The chain links TRBV7-9 to TRBJ2-5, with TRBD2 as a possible D gene (6 bases). This CDR3 is built from 16 residues. CDR1 and CDR2 (germline): SEHNR, FQNEAQ (reference sequence). V lost 1 base to trimming and J lost 2 bases, with 14 bases between them. The chain's CDR3 is CASSLGAGWIQETQYF. In DNA form, the CDR3 reads TGTGCCAGCAGCTTAGGGGCGGGATGGATACAAGAGACCCAGTACTTC.

The chain joins TRBV7-2 to TRBJ2-7, with 13 positions matching TRBD2. The CDR3 covers 15 residues. J lost 2 bases, V lost 5 bases, and 3 bases had no gene match. Germline loops: CDR1 SGHTA, CDR2 FQGNSA. CDR3 sequence reads: CASSTGLAGPYEQYF. Written as DNA, the CDR3 is TGTGCCAGCAGCACGGGACTAGCGGGACCCTACGAGCAGTACTTC.

V and J are TRBV27 and TRBJ1-3, with 8 positions matching TRBD1. This CDR3 region has 15 residues. Germline V gene sequence: CDR1 MNHEY, CDR2 SMNVEV (reference sequence). Trimming cost V 6 bases and J 3 bases; bases outside gene matches: 7. The CDR3 nucleotides are TGTGCCAGCAGACCAGGGGGCCTGGGTGGAAACACCATATATTTT. Translating gives CASRPGGLGGNTIYF.

In this sample, this clone turned up a few times. The rearrangement joins TRBV5-1 to TRBJ2-2; tentatively, D is TRBD1 or TRBD2 (5 bases each). The CDR3 runs 15 residues. Germline-derived CDR1 and CDR2 are SGHRS and YFSETQ. V lost 2 bases and J 6 bases, leaving 14 bases between the germline ends. The DNA for the CDR3 is TGCGCCAGCAGCTTATGGGGGAGTTTCTCCGGGGAGCTGTTTTTT. It translates to CASSLWGSFSGELFF.

This clone was counted only a few times. The J gene is TRBJ1-5, the V gene TRBV2, with D hard to call. The V gene's germline CDR1 is SNHLY and CDR2 FYNNEI. Trimming cost V 6 bases and J 10 bases, with 13 bases left between them. CDR3 length: 12 amino acids. The CDR3: CASSEEYRPQHF. The CDR3 coding sequence is TGTGCCAGCAGCGAGGAGTATCGACCCCAGCATTTT.

This chain links TRBV4-3 with TRBJ2-2, with 8 bases identical to TRBD2. This CDR3 has 21 residues. The germline gives CDR1 LGHNA, CDR2 YSLEER. V shed 5 bases and J 4 bases; nucleotides not matched to a gene: 24. CDR3 region: CASSNLDLPIPGLVATGELFF. The DNA for the CDR3 is TGCGCCAGCAGCAATTTGGACTTACCAATCCCGGGACTAGTCGCCACCGGGGAGCTGTTTTTT.

The chain links TRBV6-1 to TRBJ1-3; the D gene is possibly TRBD1 (5 bases). Germline CDR1 and CDR2: MNHNS and SASEGT. With 4 bases removed from V and 4 bases from J, the gap between germline ends came to 14 bases. The CDR3 has 15 residues. CDR3 nucleotides: TGTGCCAGCAGTGTCAGGGATTCAAGGGGAAACACCATATATTTT. This encodes CASSVRDSRGNTIYF.

This sequence joins TRBV28 and TRBJ2-7, with D perhaps TRBD2 (6 bases). This CDR3 comprises 16 residues. V was clipped by 6 bases and J by 0 bases, with 18 bases between them. Germline CDR1 MDHEN, CDR2 SYDVKM. The CDR3 spells CASSPVAVTSSYEQYF. The CDR3 bases are TGTGCCAGCAGCCCCGTAGCGGTGACGAGCTCCTACGAGCAGTACTTC.

This chain links TRBV15 with TRBJ2-1; the D is unclear. This CDR3 contains 15 residues. CDR1 and CDR2 (germline): LNHNV, YYDKDF (reference sequence). V dropped 0 bases and J dropped 0 bases, with 6 bases sitting between them. CDR3 DNA: TGTGCCACCAGCAGAGAGCAATCCTCCTACAATGAGCAGTTCTTC. It encodes CATSREQSSYNEQFF.

Written as DNA, the CDR3 is TGTGCCAGCAGCCCGCGGGCTAGCGTTCTCTACGAGCAGTACTTC. Translating gives CASSPRASVLYEQYF. V usage is TRBV21-1 and J usage is TRBJ2-7; the table's TRBD2 call for D was not verified on the DNA. TRBV21-1 is listed as a pseudogene. This CDR3 contains 15 residues.

The rearrangement uses TRBV13 and TRBJ2-5; 8 nucleotides line up with TRBD1. Germline values: CDR1 PRHDT, CDR2 FYEKMQ (reference sequence). Losses at the gene ends were 5 bases for V and 1 base for J; bases not matched to a gene: 6. The CDR3 totals 15 residues. CDR3 amino acids: CASSLGQGIQETQYF. CDR3 nucleotides: TGTGCCAGCAGCCTCGGACAGGGAATCCAAGAGACCCAGTACTTC.

The chain couples TRBV4-3 to TRBJ2-3, with unresolved D. Between the trimmed V and J ends, which lost 0 bases and 5 bases, there was a span of 12 bases. The CDR3 totals 15 residues. The V gene's germline CDR1 is LGHNA and CDR2 YSLEER. DNA of the CDR3: TGCGCCAGCAGCCAAGATCTGGTAGAAGGAGATACGCAGTATTTT. Amino acids: CASSQDLVEGDTQYF.

The chain couples TRBV2 to TRBJ2-7; 10 nucleotides match TRBD2. The V segment lost 4 bases and the J segment 2 bases; nucleotides outside the gene matches: 11. Germline V gene data show CDR1 as SNHLY and CDR2 as FYNNEI. CDR3 length: 17 amino acids. For the CDR3, the DNA is TGTGCCAGCAGTGTAGAGGATGTAGCGGGAGGCACCTACGAGCAGTACTTC. It yields the protein CASSVEDVAGGTYEQYF. The full variable domain, rest sourced from reference TRBV2 and TRBJ2-7, is EPEVTQTPSHQVTQMGQEVILRCVPISNHLYFYWYRQILGQKVEFLVSFYNNEISEKSEIFDDQFSVERPDGSNFTLKIRSTKLEDSAMYFCASSVEDVAGGTYEQYFGPGTRLTVT.

The CDR3 region has the DNA TGCGCCAGCAGCCAAGGGGGACTAGCGGCCTACAATGAGCAGTTCTTC. Its translation is CASSQGGLAAYNEQFF. The rearrangement uses TRBV4-1 and TRBJ2-1; 11 bases are shared with TRBD2. This CDR3 spans 16 amino acids. Germline CDR1 reads MGHRA; CDR2 reads YSYEKL. The V and J ends lost 1 base and 2 bases, in that order; junction bases with no gene match: 1.

The J gene is TRBJ2-7, the V gene TRBV29-1; 9 nucleotides agree with TRBD2. The CDR3 length is 13 residues. Germline V CDR1 and CDR2: SQVTM, ANQGSEA. V lost 4 bases to trimming and J lost 6 bases; unmatched junction nucleotides: 7. CDR3 amino acids: CSVVKAGGGEQYF. The CDR3 nucleotides read TGCAGCGTTGTGAAGGCGGGAGGGGGCGAGCAGTACTTC.

The chain is built from TRBV4-1 and TRBJ2-7; a possible D gene is TRBD2 (6 bases). The germline V gene encodes CDR1 MGHRA and CDR2 YSYEKL. V gave up 3 bases and J gave up 4 bases, with 13 bases separating them. CDR3 length: 14 residues. The CDR3: CASSHLGSTYEQYF. In nucleotides, the CDR3 is TGCGCCAGCAGCCATCTCGGGAGTACGTACGAGCAGTACTTC.

This clone was seen once. The chain has TRBV5-4 and TRBJ2-1; TRBD1 matches at 11 bases. From germline, CDR1 is SGHNT and CDR2 YYREEE (reference sequence). This CDR3 has 15 residues. V shed 4 bases and J 7 bases; nucleotides not matched to a gene: 7. The CDR3 protein is CASSRRDRGSNEQFF. The CDR3 region has the DNA TGTGCCAGCAGCCGCCGGGACAGGGGGTCGAATGAGCAGTTCTTC.

This chain links TRBV11-2 with TRBJ2-5; D is perhaps TRBD2 (5 bases). The V end was cut by 2 bases, the J end by 3 bases, with 16 bases between. The germline CDR1 and CDR2 sequences are SGHAT and FQNNGV. The CDR3 consists of 16 residues. CDR3: CASSLITGGGKETQYF. The CDR3 DNA sequence: TGTGCCAGCAGCTTAATTACGGGCGGAGGAAAAGAGACCCAGTACTTC.

CDR3 loop: CASPSRGLGYTF. The CDR3 region has the DNA TGTGCCAGCCCTAGCCGGGGGCTTGGCTACACCTTC. The chain couples TRBV6-4 to TRBJ1-2; D possibly corresponds to TRBD1 (6 bases). V lost 8 bases and J lost 7, with 14 bases in between. CDR1 MRHNA and CDR2 SNTAGT come from the germline V gene. The CDR3 sequence is 12 residues long.

As concerns this clone: The sample contains more than one DNA sequence encoding this CDR3. The chain links TRBV29-1 to TRBJ2-7, with D tentatively TRBD1 (5 bases). The CDR3 covers 13 residues. CDR1 and CDR2 (germline): SQVTM, ANQGSEA. Trimming left V 1 base short and J 3 bases short, with 10 bases between. In DNA, the CDR3 is TGCAGCGTTGAAGGGCAGGGTAACTACGAGCAGTACTTC. Translated, it gives CSVEGQGNYEQYF.